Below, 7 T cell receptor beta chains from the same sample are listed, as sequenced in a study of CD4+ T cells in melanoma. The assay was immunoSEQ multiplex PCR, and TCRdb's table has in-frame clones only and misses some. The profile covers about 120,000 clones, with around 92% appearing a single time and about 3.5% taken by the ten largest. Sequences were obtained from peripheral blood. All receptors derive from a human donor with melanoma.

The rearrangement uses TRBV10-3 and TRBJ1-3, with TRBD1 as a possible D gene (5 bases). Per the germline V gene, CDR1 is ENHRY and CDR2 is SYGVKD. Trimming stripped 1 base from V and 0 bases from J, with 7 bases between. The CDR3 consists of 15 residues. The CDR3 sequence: CAISEYGASGNTIYF. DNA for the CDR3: TGTGCCATCAGTGAGTACGGGGCCTCTGGAAACACCATATATTTT.

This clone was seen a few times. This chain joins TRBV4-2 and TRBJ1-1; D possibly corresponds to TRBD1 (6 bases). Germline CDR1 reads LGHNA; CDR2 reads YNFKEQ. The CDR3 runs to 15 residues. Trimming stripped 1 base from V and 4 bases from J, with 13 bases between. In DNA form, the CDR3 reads TGTGCCAGCAGCCAAGGAACAGGGATTGCCACTGAAGCTTTCTTT. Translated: CASSQGTGIATEAFF.

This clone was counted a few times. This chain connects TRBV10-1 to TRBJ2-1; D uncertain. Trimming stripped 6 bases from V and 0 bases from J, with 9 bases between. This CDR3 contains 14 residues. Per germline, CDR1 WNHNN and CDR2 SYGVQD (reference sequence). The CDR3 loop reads CASSINCSYNEQFF. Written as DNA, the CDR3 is TGCGCCAGCAGCATCAATTGCTCCTACAATGAGCAGTTCTTC.

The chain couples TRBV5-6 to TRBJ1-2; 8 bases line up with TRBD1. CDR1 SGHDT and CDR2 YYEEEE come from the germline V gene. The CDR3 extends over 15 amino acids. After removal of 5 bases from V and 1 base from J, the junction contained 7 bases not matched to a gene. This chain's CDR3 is CASSYRDRHNYGYTF. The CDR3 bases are TGTGCCAGCAGTTACCGGGACAGGCATAACTATGGCTACACCTTC.

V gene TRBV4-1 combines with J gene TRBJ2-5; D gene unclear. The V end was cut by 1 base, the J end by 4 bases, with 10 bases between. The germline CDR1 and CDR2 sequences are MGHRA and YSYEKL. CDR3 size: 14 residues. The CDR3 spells CASSQVGRLETQYF. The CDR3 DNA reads TGCGCCAGCAGCCAAGTGGGCCGGCTAGAGACCCAGTACTTC.

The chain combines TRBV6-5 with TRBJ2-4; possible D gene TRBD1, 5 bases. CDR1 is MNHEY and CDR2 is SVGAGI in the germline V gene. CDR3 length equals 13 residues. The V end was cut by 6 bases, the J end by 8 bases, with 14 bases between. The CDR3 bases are TGTGCCAGCAGCGGAGACAGCCCTCACATTCAGTACTTC. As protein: CASSGDSPHIQYF.

This CDR3 is CASSFPEGQGSEGYGYTF. The CDR3 region has the DNA TGTGCCAGCAGTTTCCCTGAGGGACAGGGAAGTGAGGGCTATGGCTACACCTTC. This chain joins TRBV28 and TRBJ1-2, with 9 bases aligning to TRBD1. The CDR3 runs 18 residues. CDR1 and CDR2 from the germline V gene are MDHEN and SYDVKM. Trimming cost V 3 bases and J 4 bases; bases outside gene matches: 15.